The source of this TCR beta chain is a study of blood T cell repertoires in COVID-19. The table came from immunoSEQ multiplex PCR; TCRdb's copy has only in-frame clones and leaves some out. The table lists some 170,000 clones, about 80% of them singletons. The receptor's source is a woman between 65 and 79 years old with acute or convalescent COVID-19. The sample taken for sequencing was peripheral blood.

CDR3 protein: CASSELAGRYNEQFF. The CDR3 coding sequence is TGTGCCAGCAGTGAACTAGCGGGACGGTACAATGAGCAGTTCTTC. V is TRBV2 and J is TRBJ2-1, with TRBD2 identical over 9 bases. CDR3 length equals 15 residues. Germline V gene data show CDR1 as SNHLY and CDR2 as FYNNEI. The J segment lost 4 bases and the V segment lost 2 bases, leaving 3 bases of the junction unmatched.